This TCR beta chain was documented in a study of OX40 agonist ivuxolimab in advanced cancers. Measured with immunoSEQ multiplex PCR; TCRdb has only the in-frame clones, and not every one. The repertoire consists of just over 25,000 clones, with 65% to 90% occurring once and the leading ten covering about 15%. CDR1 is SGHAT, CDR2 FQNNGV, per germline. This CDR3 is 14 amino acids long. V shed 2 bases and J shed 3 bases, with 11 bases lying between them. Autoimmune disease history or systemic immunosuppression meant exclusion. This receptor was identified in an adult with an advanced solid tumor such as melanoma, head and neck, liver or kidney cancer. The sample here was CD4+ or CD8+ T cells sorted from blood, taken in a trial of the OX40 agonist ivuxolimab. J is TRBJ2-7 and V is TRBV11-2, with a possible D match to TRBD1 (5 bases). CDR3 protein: CASSLRPTGYEQYF. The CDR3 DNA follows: TGTGCCAGCAGCTTACGGCCCACAGGCTACGAGCAGTACTTC.